The 26 T cell receptor beta chains below all came from one sample that was sequenced in a study of PD-1 blockade in classical Hodgkin lymphoma. Profiled with immunoSEQ multiplex PCR; TCRdb holds only in-frame clones, not every one. The table records some 46,000 clones, around 81% of them present only once. Relapse was seen in all patients after autologous stem cell transplantation, and brentuximab vedotin exposure was variable. The sample in question was peripheral blood mononuclear cells (PBMCs), obtained before the second cycle of nivolumab. These TCRs come from a human donor with classical Hodgkin lymphoma.

This clone was recorded once. The chain links TRBV5-1 to TRBJ1-4; 9 bases agree with TRBD1. This CDR3 has 14 residues. CDR1 SGHRS and CDR2 YFSETQ come from the germline V gene. After removal of 4 bases from V and 7 bases from J, the junction contained 5 bases not matched to a gene. In DNA, the CDR3 is TGCGCCAGCAGCGGGACGGGACAGGGTGAAAAACTGTTTTTT. It is translated as CASSGTGQGEKLFF.

The chain recombines TRBV7-8 with TRBJ2-3, with a possible D match to TRBD2 (7 bases). The germline V and J ends were trimmed by 5 bases and 3 bases, with 15 bases remaining between them. Germline V lookup: CDR1 SGHVS, CDR2 FQNEAQ. This CDR3 contains 15 residues. In DNA, the CDR3 is TGTGCCAGCAGCCCCGCCGGGGGGCCGACAGATACGCAGTATTTT. Its protein product is CASSPAGGPTDTQYF.

The CDR3 reads CASRGQGRDTGELFF. CDR3 bases: TGTGCCAGCAGGGGACAGGGAAGAGACACCGGGGAGCTGTTTTTT. The chain carries TRBV9 and TRBJ2-2, with TRBD1 matching 9 bases. With 5 bases clipped from V and 3 bases from J, the junction kept 5 bases outside the gene matches. The CDR3 runs 15 residues. Germline loops: CDR1 SGDLS, CDR2 YYNGEE.

The chain links TRBV13 to TRBJ2-5; D gene unclear. The CDR3 is made up of 13 amino acids. The V gene's germline CDR1 is PRHDT and CDR2 FYEKMQ (reference sequence). V was clipped by 5 bases and J by 2 bases, with 9 bases between them. CDR3 DNA: TGTGCCAGCAGCCTCCGAGGACAAGAGACCCAGTACTTC. This sequence encodes CASSLRGQETQYF.

The chain uses TRBV15 and TRBJ2-3; perhaps TRBD2 as D (6 bases). This CDR3 region has 16 residues. V was cut by 1 base and J by 2 bases, with 13 bases left in between. Germline CDR1 LNHNV, CDR2 YYDKDF (reference sequence). Here the CDR3 DNA reads TGTGCCACCAGCAGAGGGCATAGCGGAGACACAGATACGCAGTATTTT. Its translation: CATSRGHSGDTDTQYF.

The V gene is TRBV11-2, the J gene TRBJ2-7; D may be TRBD1 (6 bases). In germline, CDR1 is SGHAT, CDR2 FQNNGV. This CDR3 comprises 17 residues. Trimming cost V 5 bases and J 2 bases, with 22 bases left between them. CDR3 residues: CASSKSRFTGTTYEQYF. The CDR3 DNA sequence: TGTGCCAGCAGCAAAAGCCGCTTCACCGGGACAACCTACGAGCAGTACTTC.

V gene TRBV7-3 combines with J gene TRBJ1-1; D gene uncertain. This CDR3 contains 12 residues. The ends were cut back, 4 bases at V and 1 base at J, with 4 bases in the middle. In germline, CDR1 is SGHTA, CDR2 FQGTGA. CDR3 DNA sequence: TGTGCCAGCAGCTGGAGGAACACTGAAGCTTTCTTT. Encoded protein: CASSWRNTEAFF.

This clone was picked up one time. The CDR3 coding sequence is TGTGCCATCAGTTCGGGGGACGGAGCCTACGAGCAGTACTTC. Translating it yields CAISSGDGAYEQYF. The rearrangement uses TRBV10-3 and TRBJ2-7; D perhaps matches TRBD2 (6 bases). The germline V gene encodes CDR1 ENHRY and CDR2 SYGVKD. V lost 5 bases and J lost 2, with 13 bases in between. The CDR3 length is 14 residues.

The chain uses TRBV7-2 and TRBJ2-7; 14 bases are shared with TRBD2. The CDR3 has 17 residues. The germline V gene has CDR1 SGHTA and CDR2 FQGNSA. The V gene end was trimmed by 5 bases and the J gene end by 2 bases; junction bases not matched to a gene: 8. CDR3 coding DNA: TGTGCCAGCAGCCTAATACGGACTAGCGGGGGGACCTACGAGCAGTACTTC. It is translated as CASSLIRTSGGTYEQYF.

In regard to this clone: This CDR3 is also generated by other DNA sequences in the sample. The chain carries TRBV6-5 and TRBJ1-1; 9 bases fit TRBD1. V lost 5 bases, J lost 5 bases, and 3 bases stayed unmatched. This CDR3 spans 13 amino acids. Germline assignment: CDR1 MNHEY and CDR2 SVGAGI. CDR3 bases: TGTGCCAGCAGTACAGGGGGCGGGACTGAAGCTTTCTTT. It yields the protein CASSTGGGTEAFF.

The rearrangement joins TRBV6-6 to TRBJ1-5; D is uncertain. Germline CDR1 is MNHNY and CDR2 is SVGAGI (reference sequence). V gave up 6 bases and J gave up 4 bases, with 10 bases separating them. The CDR3 is 13 amino acids. The CDR3 here is CASSPGWNQPQHF. The CDR3 DNA follows: TGTGCCAGCAGCCCAGGTTGGAATCAGCCCCAGCATTTT.

This clone was picked up a small number of times. The genes are TRBV11-1 and TRBJ1-5, with D unresolved. Germline-derived CDR1 and CDR2 are SGHAT and FQDESV (reference sequence). The CDR3 has 11 amino acids. V was shortened by 5 bases and J by 7 bases, with 6 bases between the two germline ends. The DNA for the CDR3 is TGTGCCAGCAGCCGTGGACAGCCCCAGCATTTT. As protein: CASSRGQPQHF.

The chain couples TRBV15 to TRBJ2-1; 11 bases align to TRBD2. CDR1 and CDR2 from the germline V gene are LNHNV and YYDKDF (reference sequence). The V gene end was trimmed by 5 bases and the J gene end by 5 bases; junction bases not matched to a gene: 5. This CDR3 spans 15 amino acids. CDR3 nucleotide sequence: TGTGCCACCAGCGGTGGGACTAGCGGCAACAATGAGCAGTTCTTC. Translating gives CATSGGTSGNNEQFF.

The chain carries TRBV7-3 and TRBJ2-7; 7 bases map to TRBD2. V lost 0 bases, J lost 0 bases, and 8 bases stayed unmatched. The CDR3 spans 17 residues. Per the germline V gene, CDR1 is SGHTA and CDR2 is FQGTGA. The CDR3 protein is CASSLTGRGRGSYEQYF. CDR3 sequence (DNA): TGTGCCAGCAGCTTAACTGGACGAGGGAGGGGCTCCTACGAGCAGTACTTC.

The chain recombines TRBV7-3 with TRBJ2-1; 14 bases align to TRBD2. Germline V gene sequence: CDR1 SGHTA, CDR2 FQGTGA. J lost 5 bases, V lost 5 bases, and 14 bases had no gene match. The length of the CDR3 is 19 residues. CDR3 sequence (DNA): TGTGCCAGCAGCCCACACCCGGGACTAGCGGGGGACCTGGACAATGAGCAGTTCTTC. As protein: CASSPHPGLAGDLDNEQFF.

The J gene is TRBJ1-6, the V gene TRBV27, with D tentatively TRBD1 (5 bases). Trimming took 5 bases from V and 4 from J, leaving 15 bases between them. The CDR3 length is 16 residues. In germline, CDR1 is MNHEY, CDR2 SMNVEV (reference sequence). The CDR3 loop is CASSPSGGVYNSPLHF. CDR3 DNA: TGTGCCAGCAGTCCCTCCGGGGGTGTTTATAATTCACCCCTCCACTTT.

The V call is TRBV7-2, the J call TRBJ1-3; D gene uncertain. The germline V gene encodes CDR1 SGHTA and CDR2 FQGNSA. The V gene lost 3 bases and the J gene lost 0 bases, with 3 bases spanning the gap. The CDR3 has 13 amino acids. The CDR3 reads CASSLGSGNTIYF. DNA for the CDR3: TGTGCCAGCAGCTTGGGCTCTGGAAACACCATATATTTT.

This chain links TRBV6-1 with TRBJ1-3, with a tentative D call TRBD1 (5 bases). Germline CDR1 MNHNS, CDR2 SASEGT. V was pared by 3 bases and J by 5 bases, with 11 bases between. There are 14 residues in the CDR3. In DNA form, the CDR3 reads TGTGCCAGCAGTGACAGGTGGGGACGAAACACCATATATTTT. It is translated as CASSDRWGRNTIYF.

The CDR3 loop is CASSPGFWRQGLIYGYTF. The CDR3 DNA follows: TGCGCCAGCAGCCCGGGCTTTTGGAGACAGGGACTCATCTATGGCTACACCTTC. The rearrangement uses TRBV5-1 and TRBJ1-2, with 7 bases matching TRBD1. The CDR3 has 18 amino acids. V shed 4 bases and J 4 bases; nucleotides not matched to a gene: 19. CDR1 is SGHRS and CDR2 is YFSETQ in the germline V gene.

The genes are TRBV2 and TRBJ2-7; D uncertain. V shed 1 base and J shed 4 bases, with 14 bases lying between them. Germline loops: CDR1 SNHLY, CDR2 FYNNEI. CDR3 length: 15 residues. This CDR3 reads CASSEDGTGAYEQYF. CDR3 DNA: TGTGCCAGCAGTGAAGACGGAACTGGTGCTTACGAGCAGTACTTC.

This chain connects TRBV11-2 to TRBJ2-3; D is unresolved. Deletions cut 4 bases from V and 1 base from J, with 15 bases between. This CDR3 is built from 16 residues. Germline assignment: CDR1 SGHAT and CDR2 FQNNGV. The CDR3 region is CASSSPLGLGTDTQYF. The CDR3 coding sequence is TGTGCCAGCAGCTCGCCCCTAGGGTTGGGCACAGATACGCAGTATTTT.

The CDR3 sequence: CASRGTGTTQYF. The DNA of the CDR3 is TGTGCCAGCAGAGGGACAGGGACGACCCAGTACTTC. This chain connects TRBV2 to TRBJ2-5, with 9 bases that match TRBD1. J lost 7 bases, V lost 6 bases, and 3 bases had no gene match. Looked up from germline, CDR1 is SNHLY and CDR2 is FYNNEI. This CDR3 is built from 12 residues.

The chain joins TRBV5-1 to TRBJ1-1; D gene ambiguous. Germline V gene sequence: CDR1 SGHRS, CDR2 YFSETQ. The CDR3 is made up of 15 amino acids. V gave up 4 bases and J gave up 5 bases, with 18 bases separating them. Here the CDR3 reads CASSLDWGVSTEAFF. Written as DNA, the CDR3 is TGCGCCAGCAGCCTAGACTGGGGAGTGAGTACTGAAGCTTTCTTT.

This clone has a handful of counts. This chain joins TRBV7-9 and TRBJ2-7; perhaps TRBD1 as D (5 bases). Trimming pared 5 bases from V and 4 bases from J, leaving 9 bases between. This CDR3 spans 12 amino acids. Germline lookup yields CDR1 SEHNR and CDR2 FQNEAQ (reference sequence). The CDR3 DNA reads TGTGCCAGCAGCGCGACAGAGTACGAGCAGTACTTC. It is translated as CASSATEYEQYF.

This rearrangement joins TRBV5-5 to TRBJ1-1, with unresolved D. Germline-derived CDR1 and CDR2 are SGHKS and YYEKEE (reference sequence). Trimming took off 2 bases at V and 5 bases at J, with 7 bases between the two ends. This CDR3 is 12 amino acids long. DNA for the CDR3: TGTGCCAGCAGCTTTGGGGAAACTGAAGCTTTCTTT. Translated: CASSFGETEAFF.

V and J are TRBV14 and TRBJ2-7; D gene uncertain. V was trimmed by 0 bases and J by 4 bases, leaving 10 bases between them. This CDR3 contains 14 residues. The germline gives CDR1 SGHDN, CDR2 FVKESK. Here the CDR3 reads CASSQDRIFYEQYF. CDR3 coding DNA: TGTGCCAGCAGCCAAGACAGGATTTTTTACGAGCAGTACTTC.